This T cell receptor (beta chain) was identified during a study of T cell responses to AZD1222 COVID-19 vaccine. Details on this clone: Its antigen is as yet unknown.

General study points: Only a handful of AZD1222 recipients, more than 5 in all, had baseline seropositivity. Across the whole spike, CD4 TCRs peaked at regions 160-218 and 743-854. Clonal diversity was possibly underestimated, and the donors were mostly white British, with more females.

Germline V gene lookup returns CDR1 SNHLY and CDR2 FYNNEI. The CDR3 contains 15 residues. V was cut by 2 bases and J by 4 bases, with 14 bases left in between. Libraries were prepared by immunoSEQ multiplex PCR; TCRdb keeps only in-frame clonotypes and omits some of them. The sample records 120,000 to 150,000 clones, around 93% being singletons. The V and J genes are TRBV2 and TRBJ2-5, with a possible D match to TRBD1 (7 bases). Sequenced here: peripheral blood, sampled on day 0 of AZD1222 vaccination. This clonotype was obtained from an adult in good health. CDR3 in amino acids: CASSERFQGGETQYF. DNA of the CDR3: TGTGCCAGCAGTGAACGGTTCCAGGGGGGAGAGACCCAGTACTTC.